The rows below give T cell receptor beta chains drawn from one sample of a study of cytomegalovirus exposure and HLA in healthy donors. Here immunoSEQ multiplex PCR was the method, and the copy in TCRdb shows in-frame clones only, minus some. The sample lists 100,000 to 150,000 clones; approximately 72% were seen once. The sample consisted of PBMCs. These receptors all stem from a human donor in good health. Both conserved end residues are part of each CDR3. The D gene is left open where the match is weak. Not all rows give a size; the values are once, few, many and, for expanded clones, a class.

few	TRBV6-5	TRBD1	15	TRBJ2-6	TGTGCCAGCAGGACAGGGGGGGGTGGGGCCAACGTCCTGACTTTC	CASRTGGGGANVLTF
-	TRBV15	TRBD2	17	TRBJ2-3	TGTGCCACCAGCGTCCGATCGACTAGCGCGAGCACAGATACGCAGTATTTT	CATSVRSTSASTDTQYF
-	TRBV14	TRBD2	16	TRBJ2-7	TGTGCCAGCAGCCCACTAGCGGGAGAGGGCTCCTACGAGCAGTACTTC	CASSPLAGEGSYEQYF
-	TRBV15	-	16	TRBJ2-5	TGTGCCACCAGCAGAGATCAATTGAGGGTAGGCGAGACCCAGTACTTC	CATSRDQLRVGETQYF
-	TRBV5-1	TRBD1	17	TRBJ2-1	TGCGCCAGCAGCTCCGCACCCCCGGGACAGACCTACAATGAGCAGTTCTTC	CASSSAPPGQTYNEQFF
few	TRBV2	-	11	TRBJ2-5	TGTGCCAGCACAATAGCGGAGACCCAGTACTTC	CASTIAETQYF
-	TRBV27	TRBD1	15	TRBJ1-1	TGTGCCAGCAGTTTTTCCAACAGGGGAAACACTGAAGCTTTCTTT	CASSFSNRGNTEAFF
-	TRBV5-1	TRBD1	17	TRBJ2-2	TGCGCCAGCAGCTTGAGGTCAGGGGGCGCGAACACCGGGGAGCTGTTTTTT	CASSLRSGGANTGELFF
-	TRBV5-5	-	15	TRBJ1-3	TGTGCCAGCAGAGGACAGACTCCCTCTGGAAACACCATATATTTT	CASRGQTPSGNTIYF
-	TRBV5-4	-	15	TRBJ2-1	TGTGCCAGCAGCTTGGTACGGGACAAATACAATGAGCAGTTCTTC	CASSLVRDKYNEQFF
-	TRBV7-6	-	13	TRBJ2-1	TGTGCCAGCAGCGCAGGGATGCGCAATGAGCAGTTCTTC	CASSAGMRNEQFF
few	TRBV9	TRBD2	15	TRBJ2-7	TGTGCCAGCAGCGTAGTGGGGAGTAGCGGGGAAGAGCAGTACTTC	CASSVVGSSGEEQYF
-	TRBV5-6	-	14	TRBJ2-7	TGTGCCAGCAGCCAGGGTAGGATCTCCTACGAGCAGTACTTC	CASSQGRISYEQYF
few	TRBV18	TRBD1	14	TRBJ1-5	TGTGCCAGCTCACCTGACAGGGCGGACCAGCCCCAGCATTTT	CASSPDRADQPQHF
few	TRBV7-9	TRBD1	14	TRBJ1-2	TGTTCCAGCAGCCCCCCAGGGGGGATCTATGGCTACACCTTC	CSSSPPGGIYGYTF
-	TRBV28	TRBD1	17	TRBJ1-1	TGTGCCAGCAGTTCCGGACAGGGGGACTTAGGTGGCACTGAAGCTTTCTTT	CASSSGQGDLGGTEAFF
few	TRBV5-1	TRBD1	17	TRBJ2-3	TGCGCCAGCAGCTTGGCCAAAGGGGGCTTGGGGGCAGATACGCAGTATTTT	CASSLAKGGLGADTQYF
-	TRBV9	TRBD2	15	TRBJ2-1	TGTGCCAGCAGCGTAAATGGACTAGCGCACAATGAGCAGTTCTTC	CASSVNGLAHNEQFF
-	TRBV5-4	-	14	TRBJ1-4	TGTGCCAGCAGCTTGGCCGGAGGAATGGGAAAACTGTTTTTT	CASSLAGGMGKLFF
-	TRBV2	TRBD2	14	TRBJ2-7	TGTGCCAGCAGTCCCTCGGGACTAGCGGACGAGCAGTACTTC	CASSPSGLADEQYF
-	TRBV5-4	TRBD2	18	TRBJ2-7	TGTGCCAGCAGCTTGGAACTAGGAGTAGCGGGGATCTCCTACGAGCAGTACTTC	CASSLELGVAGISYEQYF
few	TRBV19	TRBD2	15	TRBJ2-5	TGTGCCAGTAGTCCTTTAGCGGGGCGGGGAGAGACCCAGTACTTC	CASSPLAGRGETQYF
-	TRBV19	-	13	TRBJ1-3	TGTGCCAGTAGCCTACGGTTCGGGGACACCATATATTTT	CASSLRFGDTIYF